This T cell receptor beta chain was captured by sequencing in a study of CD8+ T cells in alopecia areata. Study details: A regimen of oral tofacitinib, 5 to 10 mg twice daily, was given to treated patients. Broader study findings: Especially in alopecia totalis/universalis, lesional scalp showed greater clonality than normal scalp did.

A note on this clone: As yet, its antigen is unknown.

It was from alopecia areata patients that lesional scalp punch biopsies and peripheral blood were collected. CD4+ and CD8+ T cells were sorted from PBMCs. Sequencing templates came from extracted RNA that was reverse transcribed into cDNA. Here immunoSEQ multiplex PCR was the method, and the copy in TCRdb shows in-frame clones only, minus some. The sample lists some 210,000 clones, about 60% occurring once. Germline V CDR1 and CDR2: SNHLY, FYNNEI. CDR3 length: 14 amino acids. With 4 bases clipped from V and 1 base from J, the junction kept 0 bases outside the gene matches. This TCR came from a human donor with alopecia areata. The chain combines TRBV2 with TRBJ2-3; 9 nucleotides line up with TRBD2. The specimen comprised CD4+ T cells sorted from blood, sampled at week 0. The CDR3 sequence is CASSASGGTDTQYF. The CDR3 bases are TGTGCCAGCAGTGCTAGCGGGGGCACAGATACGCAGTATTTT.